This T cell receptor (beta chain) was found in a study of CD8 T cells in ankylosing spondylitis. V shed 4 bases and J shed 5 bases, with 9 bases lying between them. Germline V gene sequence: CDR1 DFQATT, CDR2 SNEGSKA (reference sequence). The CDR3 sequence is 11 residues long. TCRdb fed the 5' RACE reads into MiXCR, producing one record per CDR3 protein. The sample lists some 200,000 distinct CDR3 sequences; roughly 18% were seen once. This clonotype has at least ten counts. Specimen: blood, either unsorted or a sorted T cell fraction (not recorded which). The chain links TRBV20-1 to TRBJ2-7; D uncertain. This receptor was obtained from a male donor between 5 and 29 years old with ankylosing spondylitis or in good health (not recorded which). The CDR3 DNA reads TGCAGTGCTACTAGGGTCCACGAGCAGTACTTC. It encodes CSATRVHEQYF.